This section outlines one T cell receptor beta chain sequence together with its context. The data belong to a study of long-term antiretroviral therapy in people with HIV. The CDR3 contains 15 residues. J was trimmed by 5 bases and V by 2 bases; bases with no gene match: 6. CDR1 is SGHAT and CDR2 is FQNNGV in the germline V gene. The assay, immunoSEQ v3.0, was run at survey level. Data came from immunoSEQ multiplex PCR; TCRdb stores just in-frame clones and leaves some out. The repertoire holds about 11,000 clones, 76% seen once, with under 20% in the top ten. The receptor's source is a man aged 30 to 45 with HIV. Source: unsorted PBMCs, taken at the start of antiretroviral therapy, before treatment. The chain recombines TRBV11-2 with TRBJ2-7, with 10 bases matching TRBD1. DNA of the CDR3: TGTGCCAGCAGCTTAACCCGGACAGGGGGGAACGAGCAGTACTTC. It is translated as CASSLTRTGGNEQYF.